This entry is about one T cell receptor beta chain. The record originates from a study of cytomegalovirus exposure and HLA in healthy donors. Germline CDR1 reads LNHDA; CDR2 reads SQIVND (reference sequence). V shed 5 bases and J 0 bases; nucleotides not matched to a gene: 1. The CDR3 loop spans 14 amino acids. Primers included in the PCR were 60 Vbeta and 13 Jbeta primers. TCRdb's table, derived via immunoSEQ multiplex PCR, lists solely in-frame clones and lacks some. The top ten hold about 4% of the sample, which has 120,000 or so clones, 72% seen once. V gene TRBV19 combines with J gene TRBJ1-1; 9 nucleotides agree with TRBD1. This clonotype originated in a man aged 25 to 40 in good health and CMV-seronegative. Sequencing used PBMCs. In DNA, the CDR3 is TGTGCCAGTAGTGGGACAGGGATGAACACTGAAGCTTTCTTT. Translated: CASSGTGMNTEAFF.